Only a few counts were recorded for the clone carrying this T cell receptor beta chain. Its antigen is not identified. The time point is: pre-sensitization, week 0. The treatment denotes: therapeutic diphenylcyclopropenone sensitization with weekly scalp DPC. TCRdb reprocessed the RACE reads with MiXCR, giving one entry per CDR3 protein. The table records approximately 80,000 distinct CDR3 sequences, about 15% of them present only once. This specimen comes from a study of human T cells and chemical hapten exposure. Broader study findings: Patch test score was positively correlated with the counts of TCRs that had expanded at PT1.

CDR1 SGHAT and CDR2 FQNNGV come from the germline V gene. This CDR3 spans 12 amino acids. The V end was cut by 5 bases, the J end by 10 bases, with 12 bases between. The starting material was whole blood, obtained in connection with sensitization to the hapten diphenylcyclopropenone (DPC). This TCR was sampled from a woman aged 45-65 years with alopecia areata. Some clones in this sample may be carry-over from other donors' samples. This chain connects TRBV11-2 to TRBJ2-1, with TRBD2 as a possible D gene (6 bases). CDR3: CASSTGLLEQFF. As DNA, the CDR3 is TGTGCCAGCAGCACGGGACTTTTGGAGCAGTTCTTC.